A single TCR beta chain is shown here with its context. Its specificity is not known. TCRdb re-called the 5' RACE reads; one entry per CDR3 protein, DNA not given. This sample contains hundreds of thousands of distinct CDR3 sequences. These data originate in a study of T cells expressing NK-cell markers. Looking at the study overall: Sorted CD3+CD56+NKG2C+, CD3+CD56+NKG2C- and CD3+CD56-NKG2C+ T cells supplied TCR beta repertoires. With respect to HCMV, most of the eight sequenced donors were seropositive, and one was seronegative.

Study outcomes and limitations: The CD3+CD56-NKG2C+ fraction of a handful of donors was likewise dominated by these clonotypes. Dominant NKG2C+ clonotype frequencies of about 1.0-8% of CD8+ T cells were measured in six or seven donors.

In germline, CDR1 is SEHNR, CDR2 FQNEAQ (reference sequence). This CDR3 comprises 14 residues. The sequence was obtained from a man between 18 and 69 years old in good health. The V and J genes are TRBV7-9 and TRBJ2-1. The sample consisted of blood T cells: a sorted CD56 or NKG2C T cell subset, CD4+ or CD8+ T cells, or bulk PBMC T cells (not recorded which). CDR3 amino acids: CASRSSGSYNEQFF.